Presented here are 20 T cell receptor beta chains from one specimen sequenced in a study of blood T cell repertoires in COVID-19. This table comes from immunoSEQ multiplex PCR, and its TCRdb copy is limited to in-frame clones, with some not included. The table shows hundreds of thousands of clones, with roughly 85% occurring only once. Sequencing was done on a sample of peripheral blood. These receptors came from a woman older than 75 with acute or convalescent COVID-19.

Turning to this clone: The sample holds other DNA sequences that translate to the same CDR3. The chain uses TRBV3-1 (or the pseudogene TRBV3-2) and TRBJ2-3, with TRBD2 as a possible D gene (6 bases). With 4 bases removed from V and 3 bases from J, the gap between germline ends came to 8 bases. Germline CDR1 is LGHDT and CDR2 is YNNKEL (reference sequence). The CDR3 runs 13 residues. The CDR3 here is CASSPRGTDTQYF. The CDR3 DNA reads as TGTGCCAGCAGCCCACGGGGGACAGATACGCAGTATTTT.

This rearrangement joins TRBV28 to TRBJ2-7; D may be TRBD1 (6 bases). The CDR3 is 13 amino acids. CDR1 is MDHEN, CDR2 SYDVKM, per germline. The V end was cut by 8 bases, the J end by 2 bases, with 13 bases between. The CDR3 reads CASGGADTYEQYF. In DNA form, the CDR3 reads TGTGCCAGCGGGGGCGCGGATACCTACGAGCAGTACTTC.

The J gene is TRBJ2-1, the V gene TRBV24-1; 15 bases align to TRBD2. Unmatched junction bases numbered 8, after V lost 3 bases and J lost 9 bases. The CDR3 is 17 amino acids. Germline V CDR1 and CDR2: KGHDR, SFDVKD. CDR3 in amino acids: CATSDDWTSGGALEQFF. The CDR3 bases are TGTGCCACCAGTGATGACTGGACTAGCGGGGGGGCCCTTGAGCAGTTCTTC.

V usage is TRBV30 and J usage is TRBJ1-6; D not certain. The CDR3 extends over 17 amino acids. V lost 3 bases to trimming and J lost 6 bases, with 21 bases between them. The germline V gene has CDR1 GTSNPN and CDR2 SVGIG (reference sequence). The CDR3 bases are TGTGCCTGGAGAGTCGGTGGCTTACTTGCGGGTAATTCACCCCTCCACTTT. Amino acid sequence: CAWRVGGLLAGNSPLHF.

This chain links TRBV5-1 with TRBJ1-1, with D perhaps matching TRBD1 (5 bases). The V gene lost 0 bases and the J gene lost 0 bases, with 9 bases spanning the gap. Germline-derived CDR1 and CDR2 are SGHRS and YFSETQ. This CDR3 is 15 amino acids long. In DNA, the CDR3 is TGCGCCAGCAGCTTGGTCGGACATATGAACACTGAAGCTTTCTTT. Translated: CASSLVGHMNTEAFF.

This rearrangement joins TRBV20-1 to TRBJ1-6; D is unclear. Trimming removed 3 bases at V and 0 bases at J, with 9 bases between. Germline V gene lookup returns CDR1 DFQATT and CDR2 SNEGSKA (reference sequence). The CDR3 is 15 residues long. This chain's CDR3 is CSASDTSSYNSPLHF. CDR3 nucleotides: TGCAGTGCTAGTGACACGAGCTCCTATAATTCACCCCTCCACTTT.

This chain joins TRBV29-1 and TRBJ2-7; no clear D. The length of the CDR3 is 13 residues. Between the trimmed V and J ends, which lost 5 bases and 1 base, there was a span of 12 bases. Germline lookup yields CDR1 SQVTM and CDR2 ANQGSEA. The CDR3 DNA is TGCAGCGTTTCCCTTATTCGGTCCTACGAGCAGTACTTC. Its protein product is CSVSLIRSYEQYF.

In its sample, this clone was seen a few times. Written as DNA, the CDR3 is TGTGCCAGCAGTTCGCGTGGTGGGGCTCAAGAGCAGTACTTC. It codes for CASSSRGGAQEQYF. The chain recombines TRBV27 with TRBJ2-7; D perhaps matches TRBD1 (5 bases). Trimming stripped 4 bases from V and 7 bases from J, with 17 bases between. CDR3 length equals 14 residues. Germline V gives CDR1 MNHEY, CDR2 SMNVEV (reference sequence).

The chain is built from TRBV15 and TRBJ2-3; possible D gene TRBD1, 9 bases. The germline gives CDR1 LNHNV, CDR2 YYDKDF (reference sequence). With 4 bases removed from V and 6 bases from J, the gap between germline ends came to 20 bases. The CDR3 consists of 16 residues. CDR3 region: CATSTGGGQGGDTQYF. The CDR3 DNA reads TGTGCCACCAGCACCGGGGGGGGACAGGGTGGCGATACGCAGTATTTT.

This CDR3 is CASSPSVQHSGNTIYF. The DNA for the CDR3 is TGTGCCAGCTCACCATCAGTTCAACACTCTGGAAACACCATATATTTT. The chain employs TRBV18 and TRBJ1-3, with D hard to call. Germline V lookup: CDR1 KGHSH, CDR2 LQKENI. V was shortened by 2 bases and J by 0 bases, with 11 bases between the two germline ends. The CDR3 loop spans 16 amino acids.

The V call is TRBV12-3 or TRBV12-4, the J call TRBJ1-1; D unclear. With 2 bases removed from V and 7 bases from J, the gap between germline ends came to 8 bases. This CDR3 has 12 residues. The CDR3 nucleotides read TGTGCCAGCAGTTTATCGGGTTATGAAGCTTTCTTT. Its protein product is CASSLSGYEAFF.

V is TRBV4-3 and J is TRBJ1-6; D unclear. There are 14 residues in the CDR3. With 0 bases removed from V and 10 bases from J, the gap between germline ends came to 10 bases. The germline CDR1 and CDR2 sequences are LGHNA and YSLEER. The CDR3 nucleotides are TGCGCCAGCAGCCAAGAACTAATTGAGTCACCCCTCCACTTT. This translates into CASSQELIESPLHF.

The V and J genes are TRBV28 and TRBJ1-2; D may be TRBD1 (6 bases). Germline V gives CDR1 MDHEN, CDR2 SYDVKM. This CDR3 has 14 residues. Trimming cost V 7 bases and J 0 bases, with 12 bases left between them. The CDR3: CASTGGAANYGYTF. The CDR3 region has the DNA TGTGCCAGCACCGGGGGGGCAGCTAACTATGGCTACACCTTC.

The rearrangement joins TRBV5-1 to TRBJ1-6; D gene uncertain. Between the trimmed V and J ends, which lost 0 bases and 3 bases, there was a span of 7 bases. Germline CDR1 and CDR2: SGHRS and YFSETQ. The CDR3 has 15 residues. The CDR3 sequence is CASSLARDYNSPLHF. DNA for the CDR3: TGCGCCAGCAGCTTGGCCCGGGACTATAATTCACCCCTCCACTTT.

The chain has TRBV18 and TRBJ1-1, with D tentatively TRBD1 (6 bases). This CDR3 has 14 residues. V was trimmed by 2 bases and J by 2 bases, leaving 9 bases between them. Germline CDR1 KGHSH, CDR2 LQKENI. CDR3: CASSPTGINTEAFF. For the CDR3, the DNA is TGTGCCAGCTCACCAACAGGGATTAACACTGAAGCTTTCTTT. Supplemented by reference TRBV18 and TRBJ1-1, the full variable domain reads NAGVMQNPRHLVRRRGQEARLRCSPMKGHSHVYWYRQLPEEGLKFMVYLQKENIIDESGMPKERFSAEFPKEGPSILRIQQVVRGDSAAYFCASSPTGINTEAFFGQGTRLTVV.

The chain joins TRBV18 to TRBJ2-7, with 8 bases that match TRBD1. The V gene's germline CDR1 is KGHSH and CDR2 LQKENI. The CDR3 covers 15 residues. The V and J ends lost 3 bases and 3 bases, in that order; junction bases with no gene match: 7. CDR3: CASSPGTGVGYEQYF. The CDR3 coding sequence is TGTGCCAGCTCACCGGGGACAGGCGTGGGCTACGAGCAGTACTTC.

This chain connects TRBV6-2 or TRBV6-3 to TRBJ2-7, with D perhaps matching TRBD2 (5 bases). The length of the CDR3 is 12 residues. CDR1 and CDR2 (germline): MNHEY, SVGEGT. Trimming removed 3 bases from V and 5 bases from J, with 8 bases in between. The CDR3 loop reads CASSYWRNEQYF. The CDR3 DNA sequence: TGTGCCAGCAGTTATTGGAGGAACGAGCAGTACTTC.

V gene TRBV11-3 combines with J gene TRBJ2-5; 9 bases line up with TRBD1. CDR3 length equals 14 residues. The trim removed 3 bases at V and 4 bases at J, leaving 3 bases unmatched. Germline values: CDR1 SGHNT, CDR2 YENEEA. The DNA of the CDR3 is TGTGCCAGCAGCTTGGCGGGACAGGGAGAGACCCAGTACTTC. Amino acids: CASSLAGQGETQYF.

This chain uses TRBV10-3 with TRBJ2-2, with D possibly matching TRBD2 (6 bases). Germline V gene data show CDR1 as ENHRY and CDR2 as SYGVKD. The ends were cut back, 11 bases at V and 3 bases at J, with 10 bases in the middle. This CDR3 spans 12 amino acids. CDR3 in amino acids: CASGTHTGELFF. In DNA, the CDR3 is TGTGCCTCCGGGACTCACACCGGGGAGCTGTTTTTT.

CDR3 region: CAVRKRGGRGSEAFF. For the CDR3, the DNA is TGTGCCGTAAGGAAGCGCGGGGGGCGCGGGTCTGAAGCTTTCTTT. V usage is TRBV3-1 (or the pseudogene TRBV3-2) and J usage is TRBJ1-1; tentative D call: TRBD1 (6 bases). V was shortened by 11 bases and J by 6 bases, with 25 bases between the two germline ends. Germline V gene sequence: CDR1 LGHDT, CDR2 YNNKEL (reference sequence). CDR3 length: 15 amino acids.